This T cell receptor beta chain is drawn from a study of siplizumab effects on memory and regulatory T cells (dated by TCRdb to between 2017 and 2020). Looking at the study overall: The study looked at the effect of siplizumab, an anti-CD2 antibody, on alloreactive T-cell subsets in allogeneic mixed lymphocyte reactions made from human PBMCs. The investigation overall reported the following: The cumulative frequency of alloreactive sequences traceable to unstimulated CD4+ memory T cells was significantly reduced by siplizumab. Sequences below about 10^-5 frequency were poorly captured, so only a minor fraction of alloreactive clones could be mapped to unstimulated subsets. In reactions with siplizumab, an average of approximately 70% of mappable alloreactive CD4+ clones were Treg-derived, compared with roughly 27% in control reactions. Compared with memory T cells, unstimulated naive T cells appeared more diverse, and naive cells seemed to make a substantial contribution to the alloresponse. The suppressive function of proliferating Tregs from siplizumab cultures was not functionally confirmed. About 75-97% of proliferating CD4+ or CD8+ clones could not be given a naive or memory phenotype.

TCRbeta CDR3 sequencing was performed on sorted unstimulated T cells and on proliferating T cells recovered from mixed lymphocyte reactions. Fresh whole blood from about ten HLA-typed healthy donors served as the source for isolating PBMCs. To map where alloreactive clones came from, CD4+ non-regulatory T cells in the unstimulated state were FACS-sorted. This clone was counted a few times. The specificity of this receptor is unknown. No base-level quality is on record; no much larger clone is a single base apart. Receptors were amplified or captured by the immunoSEQ multiplex PCR assay. Roughly 10^5 TCR templates per sample were assayed on the deep sequencing platform. Genomic DNA extracted from sorted T cells was the material used for TCRbeta CDR3 sequencing. The paper's data handling went like this. The R programming language was used for clonal analysis of the TCRbeta CDR3 data. Comparing unstimulated samples against CFSE-low samples taken after the reaction was how alloreactive CD4+ and CD8+ clones were defined. Alloreactive CD4+ clones were assigned to regulatory or non-regulatory origin by matching sequences to sorted unstimulated Treg and non-Treg repertoires. Drawn from immuneACCESS, this table holds only the in-frame rearrangements with V and J called that TCRdb kept. Clones are partly lost; checked studies trace under half to an unresolved V gene and leave the rest unexplained. V and J calls and clone size are as listed in that table; D and trimming were resolved from the DNA. The sample records nearly 95,000 clones, 85% to 95% of which are singletons. Of the sample, approximately 0.3% falls within the top ten clones.

From a lookup of the germline V gene, CDR1 and CDR2 are SGHRS and YFSETQ. Germline trimming amounts to 2 bases on V and 1 base on J, with 6 as the count of junction bases outside the gene matches. The CDR3 has 16 amino acids, counting the end cysteine and phenylalanine. Only CDR3 DNA is held: 48 bases, read in frame from base 1. This chain joins TRBV5-1 to TRBJ2-5; 9 central bases correspond to TRBD2. Specimen: non-Treg CD4+ T cells sorted from blood. The sample's cell subset or site label, in plain terms: FACS-sorted unstimulated CD4+ non-regulatory T cells. The TCR sequence derives from a human donor in good health. The DNA sequence is as follows: TGCGCCAGCAGCTTCGGGACTAGCCCCGGCCAAGAGACCCAGTACTTC. It translates as CASSFGTSPGQETQYF. The full variable domain, with segments outside the CDR3 supplied by the reference TRBV5-1 and TRBJ2-5 proteins, appears as KAGVTQTPRYLIKTRGQQVTLSCSPISGHRSVSWYQQTPGQGLQFLFEYFSETQRNKGNFPGRFSGRQFSNSRSEMNVSTLELGDSALYLCASSFGTSPGQETQYFGPGTRLLVL.